These T cell receptor beta chains were read from a single sample in a study of cytomegalovirus exposure and HLA in healthy donors. The assay was immunoSEQ multiplex PCR, and TCRdb's table has in-frame clones only and misses some. The table includes around 150,000 clones, about two thirds detected once. Sequenced: PBMCs. Receptor source: a woman between 25 and 40 years old in good health and CMV-seronegative. Both conserved end residues are part of each CDR3. D genes are given only for firm matches. Size is stated for part of the rows, as once, few or many counts, or as a class when the clone is expanded.

d_gene	v_gene	abundance	j_gene	CDR3nt	CDR3aa
.	TRBV28	.	TRBJ1-2	TGTGCCAGCAGTTTGTTACAGTCAAACTATGGCTACACCTTC	CASSLLQSNYGYTF
.	TRBV30	.	TRBJ1-6	TGTGCCTGGAGCCGGGGTCCACCCCTCCACTTT	CAWSRGPPLHF
.	TRBV28	once	TRBJ2-1	TGTGCCAGCAGACGGAGAAGCTCCTACAATGAGCAGTTCTTC	CASRRRSSYNEQFF
TRBD1	TRBV2	.	TRBJ2-2	TGTGCCACAGCAGTCGGGACAGGGACCGGGGAGCTGTTTTTT	CATAVGTGTGELFF
.	TRBV6-1	.	TRBJ2-7	TGTGCCAGCAGTGAATCGCCTGGAGGGTACAAGCAGTACTTC	CASSESPGGYKQYF
TRBD1	TRBV10-3	.	TRBJ2-1	TGTGCCATTGGACAGGGGGTGGACAATGAGCAGTTCTTC	CAIGQGVDNEQFF
.	TRBV6-6	.	TRBJ2-6	TGTGCCAGCAGTTACCTACCGGGTTGGGGGGCCAACGTCCTGACTTTC	CASSYLPGWGANVLTF
TRBD2	TRBV5-4	.	TRBJ2-1	TGTGCCAGCCCCGGAGCTCGGGGGGACAATGAGCAGTTCTTC	CASPGARGDNEQFF
TRBD1	TRBV9	once	TRBJ1-2	TGTGCCAGCGGTGACTCGGGCAGGGGGCAATCTGGCTACACCTTC	CASGDSGRGQSGYTF
.	TRBV19	few	TRBJ1-1	TGTGCCAGTAAGGAGGATATGAACACTGAAGCTTTCTTT	CASKEDMNTEAFF